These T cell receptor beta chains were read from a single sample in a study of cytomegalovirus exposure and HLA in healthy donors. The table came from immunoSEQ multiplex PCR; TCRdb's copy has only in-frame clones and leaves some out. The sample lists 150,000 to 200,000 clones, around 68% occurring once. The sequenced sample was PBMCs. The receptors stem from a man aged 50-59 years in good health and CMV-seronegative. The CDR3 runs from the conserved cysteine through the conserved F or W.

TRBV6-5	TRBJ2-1	CASRVQGAGNEQFF
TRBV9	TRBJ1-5	CASSRVPGFNQPQHF
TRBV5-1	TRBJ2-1	CASSFGGRGSSYNEQFF
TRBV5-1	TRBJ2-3	CASSLYGGVLDTQYF
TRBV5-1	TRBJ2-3	CASSLATDTQYF
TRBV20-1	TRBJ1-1	CSARPEGRAFF
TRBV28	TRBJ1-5	CASRPGVGRWSNQPQHF
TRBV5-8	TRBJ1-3	CASRNRQILAGTSGNTIYF
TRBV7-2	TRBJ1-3	CASSFSRSGNTIYF
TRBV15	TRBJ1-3	CATSRDPGSGNTIYF
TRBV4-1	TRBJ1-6	CASTYPTGVSPLHF
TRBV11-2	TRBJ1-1	CASSSNLVRNTEAFF
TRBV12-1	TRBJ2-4	CASSFSGQLNYKNIQYF
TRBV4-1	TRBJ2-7	CASSQGPDLPSREQYF
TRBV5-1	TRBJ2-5	CASSLSPGLAGETQYF
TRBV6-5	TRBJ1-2	CASTPGQGLYGYTF
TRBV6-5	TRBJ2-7	CASSYVTGIYEQYF
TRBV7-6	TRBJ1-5	CASSPTGINQPQHF
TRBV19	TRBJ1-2	CASSDPGTSNYGYTF
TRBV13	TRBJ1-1	CASSLEGRKVGGGYTEAFF
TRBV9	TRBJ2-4	CASSVGLGVLAKNIQYF
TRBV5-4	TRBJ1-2	CASSLFGGYTF
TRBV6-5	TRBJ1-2	CASSYSPGQGYGYTF
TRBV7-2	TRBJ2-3	CASSLGAGTDTQYF
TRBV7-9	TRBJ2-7	CASSLGENEQYF
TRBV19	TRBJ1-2	CASSMTGTGDYGYTF
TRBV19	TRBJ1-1	CATNPTDNTEAFF
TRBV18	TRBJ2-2	CASSPTAGRNTGELFF
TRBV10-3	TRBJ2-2	CAISVGGGGNTGELFF
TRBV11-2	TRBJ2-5	CASSPGSGGAWETQYF
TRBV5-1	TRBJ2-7	CASSSSGTGVNEQYF
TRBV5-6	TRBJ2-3	CASSLRGSTDTQYF
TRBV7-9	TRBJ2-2	CASSGLQQLNTGELFF
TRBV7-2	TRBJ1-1	CASSLAPLKTEAFF
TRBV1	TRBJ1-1	CTSSQAGGALEAFF
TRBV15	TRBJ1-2	CATRAEAGRRNYGYTF